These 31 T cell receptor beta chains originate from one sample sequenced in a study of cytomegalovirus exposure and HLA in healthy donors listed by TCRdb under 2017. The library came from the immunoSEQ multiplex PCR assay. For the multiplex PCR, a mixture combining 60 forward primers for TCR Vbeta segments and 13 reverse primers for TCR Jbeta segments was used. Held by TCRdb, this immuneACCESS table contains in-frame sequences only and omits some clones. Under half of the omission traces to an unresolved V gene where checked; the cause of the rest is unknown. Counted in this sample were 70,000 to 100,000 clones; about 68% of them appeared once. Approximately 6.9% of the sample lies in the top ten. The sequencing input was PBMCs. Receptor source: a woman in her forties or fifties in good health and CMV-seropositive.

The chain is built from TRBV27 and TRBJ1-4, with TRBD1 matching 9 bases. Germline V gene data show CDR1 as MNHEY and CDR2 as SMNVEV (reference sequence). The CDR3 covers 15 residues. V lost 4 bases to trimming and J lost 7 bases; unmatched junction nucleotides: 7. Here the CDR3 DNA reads TGTGCCAGCAGTTCGTGGACAGGGGTTGGTGAAAAACTGTTTTTT. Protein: CASSSWTGVGEKLFF.

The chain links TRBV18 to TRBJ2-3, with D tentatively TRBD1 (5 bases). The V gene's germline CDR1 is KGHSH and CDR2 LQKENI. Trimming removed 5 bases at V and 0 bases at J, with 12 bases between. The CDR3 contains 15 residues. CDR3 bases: TGTGCCAGCTCAAACAGGATTCCTAGCACAGATACGCAGTATTTT. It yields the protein CASSNRIPSTDTQYF.

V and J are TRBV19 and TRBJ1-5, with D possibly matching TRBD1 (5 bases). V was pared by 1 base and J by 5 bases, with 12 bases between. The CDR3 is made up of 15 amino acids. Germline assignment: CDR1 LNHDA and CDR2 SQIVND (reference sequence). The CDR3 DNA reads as TGTGCCAGTAGTATAGCGGCAGGGTTCGATCAGCCCCAGCATTTT. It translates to CASSIAAGFDQPQHF.

The CDR3 here is CASTTSDTQYF. CDR3 nucleotides: TGTGCCAGCACAACATCGGATACGCAGTATTTT. The chain couples TRBV25-1 to TRBJ2-3; D is unresolved. V lost 7 bases and J lost 6, with 8 bases in between. The CDR3 has 11 amino acids. Germline lookup yields CDR1 MGHDK and CDR2 SYGVNS.

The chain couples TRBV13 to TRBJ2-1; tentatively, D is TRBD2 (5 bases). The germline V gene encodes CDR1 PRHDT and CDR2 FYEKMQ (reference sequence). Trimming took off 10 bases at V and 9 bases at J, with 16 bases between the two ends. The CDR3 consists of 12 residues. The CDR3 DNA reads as TGTGCCACCGGACTTATGCGAGCTGAGCAGTTCTTC. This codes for CATGLMRAEQFF.

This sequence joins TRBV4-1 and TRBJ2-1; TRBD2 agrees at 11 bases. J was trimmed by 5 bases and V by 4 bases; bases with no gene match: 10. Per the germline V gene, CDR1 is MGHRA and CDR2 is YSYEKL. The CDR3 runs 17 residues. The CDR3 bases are TGCGCCAGCAGCCCGACTAGCGGGGCGATCATGGACAATGAGCAGTTCTTC. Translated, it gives CASSPTSGAIMDNEQFF.

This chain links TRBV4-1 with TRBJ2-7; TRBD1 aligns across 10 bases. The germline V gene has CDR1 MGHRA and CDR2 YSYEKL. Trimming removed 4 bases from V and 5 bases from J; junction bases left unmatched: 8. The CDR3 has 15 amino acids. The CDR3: CASSRSGQGTDEQYF. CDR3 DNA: TGCGCCAGCAGCCGTTCGGGACAGGGGACCGACGAGCAGTACTTC.

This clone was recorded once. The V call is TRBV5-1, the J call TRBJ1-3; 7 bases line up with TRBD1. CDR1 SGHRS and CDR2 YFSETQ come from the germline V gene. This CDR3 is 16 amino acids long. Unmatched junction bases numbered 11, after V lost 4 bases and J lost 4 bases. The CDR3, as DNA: TGCGCCAGCAGCCTACAAGACAGGGTCTACGGAAACACCATATATTTT. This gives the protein CASSLQDRVYGNTIYF.

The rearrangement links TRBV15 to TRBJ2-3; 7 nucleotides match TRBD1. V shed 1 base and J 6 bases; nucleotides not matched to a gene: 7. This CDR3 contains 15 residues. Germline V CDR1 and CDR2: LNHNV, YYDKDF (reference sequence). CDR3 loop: CATSRGRTGPDTQYF. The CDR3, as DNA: TGTGCCACCAGCAGAGGCAGGACAGGCCCCGATACGCAGTATTTT. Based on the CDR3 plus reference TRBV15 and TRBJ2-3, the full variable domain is DAMVIQNPRYQVTQFGKPVTLSCSQTLNHNVMYWYQQKSSQAPKLLFHYYDKDFNNEADTPDNFQSRRPNTSFCFLDIRSPGLGDTAMYLCATSRGRTGPDTQYFGPGTRLTVL.

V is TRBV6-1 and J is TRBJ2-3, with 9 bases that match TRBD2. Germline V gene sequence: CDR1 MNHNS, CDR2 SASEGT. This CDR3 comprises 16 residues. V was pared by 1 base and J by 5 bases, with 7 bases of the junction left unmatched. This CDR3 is CASSEGLAGFVDTQYF. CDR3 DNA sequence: TGTGCCAGCAGTGAAGGGCTAGCGGGGTTCGTAGATACGCAGTATTTT.

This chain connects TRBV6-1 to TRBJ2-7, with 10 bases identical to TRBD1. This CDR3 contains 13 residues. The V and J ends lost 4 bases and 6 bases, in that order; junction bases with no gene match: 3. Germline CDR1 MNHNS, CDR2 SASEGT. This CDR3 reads CASSVGTGVEQYV. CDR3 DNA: TGTGCCAGCAGTGTCGGGACAGGGGTCGAGCAGTACGTC.

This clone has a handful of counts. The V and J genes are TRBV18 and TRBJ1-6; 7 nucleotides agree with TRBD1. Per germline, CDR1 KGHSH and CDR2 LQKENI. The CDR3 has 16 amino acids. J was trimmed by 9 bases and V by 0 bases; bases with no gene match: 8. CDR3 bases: TGTGCCAGCTCACCACCTTACAGGGGAATGGGTTCACCCCTCCACTTT. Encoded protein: CASSPPYRGMGSPLHF.

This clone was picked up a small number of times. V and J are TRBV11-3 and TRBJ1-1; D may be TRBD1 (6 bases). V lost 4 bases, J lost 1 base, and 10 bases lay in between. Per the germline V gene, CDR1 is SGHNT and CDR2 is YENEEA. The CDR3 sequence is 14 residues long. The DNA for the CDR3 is TGTGCCAGCAGCTCTCAGGGGCGGAACACTGAAGCTTTCTTT. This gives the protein CASSSQGRNTEAFF. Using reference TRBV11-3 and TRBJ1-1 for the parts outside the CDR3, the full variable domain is EAGVVQSPRYKIIEKKQPVAFWCNPISGHNTLYWYLQNLGQGPELLIRYENEEAVDDSQLPKDRFSAERLKGVDSTLKIQPAELGDSAVYLCASSSQGRNTEAFFGQGTRLTVV.

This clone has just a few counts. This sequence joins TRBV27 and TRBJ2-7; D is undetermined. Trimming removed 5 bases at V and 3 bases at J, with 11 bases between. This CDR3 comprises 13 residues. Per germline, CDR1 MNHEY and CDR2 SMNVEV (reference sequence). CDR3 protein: CASSLRSGYEQYF. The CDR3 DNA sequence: TGTGCCAGCAGTCTACGGTCGGGCTACGAGCAGTACTTC.

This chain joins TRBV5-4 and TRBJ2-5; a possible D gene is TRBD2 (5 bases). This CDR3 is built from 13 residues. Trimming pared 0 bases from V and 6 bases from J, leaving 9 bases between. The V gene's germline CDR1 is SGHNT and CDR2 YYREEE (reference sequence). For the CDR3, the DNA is TGTGCCAGCAGCTTGGCGGGGTCTCAGACCCAGTACTTC. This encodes CASSLAGSQTQYF. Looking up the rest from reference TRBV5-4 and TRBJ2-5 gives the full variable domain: ETGVTQSPTHLIKTRGQQVTLRCSSQSGHNTVSWYQQALGQGPQFIFQYYREEENGRGNFPPRFSGLQFPNYSSELNVNALELDDSALYLCASSLAGSQTQYFGPGTRLLVL.

CDR3 sequence reads: CASSPSWGDQPQHF. In DNA, the CDR3 is TGTGCCAGCTCACCATCGTGGGGGGATCAGCCCCAGCATTTT. This rearrangement joins TRBV18 to TRBJ1-5; possibly TRBD1 for D (5 bases). Germline V gene data show CDR1 as KGHSH and CDR2 as LQKENI. This CDR3 has 14 residues. Trimming cost V 2 bases and J 5 bases, with 10 bases left between them.

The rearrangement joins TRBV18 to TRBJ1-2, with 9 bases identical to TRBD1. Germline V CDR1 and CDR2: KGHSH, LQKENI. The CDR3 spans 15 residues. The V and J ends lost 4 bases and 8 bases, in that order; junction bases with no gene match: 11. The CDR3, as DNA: TGTGCCAGCTCACACCGGGACAGGGAGGACGGGGGCTACACCTTC. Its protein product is CASSHRDREDGGYTF.

CDR3 nucleotides: TGTGCCATCTCGTACAGTCCTCCTAGCGGGGGAGACACCGGGGAGCTGTTTTTT. Translating gives CAISYSPPSGGDTGELFF. The rearrangement links TRBV10-3 to TRBJ2-2; the match to TRBD2 covers 10 bases. CDR3 length: 18 amino acids. From germline, CDR1 is ENHRY and CDR2 SYGVKD. V was clipped by 8 bases and J by 3 bases; unmatched bases: 15.

The CDR3: CAISESKGVNQPQHF. The CDR3 bases are TGTGCCATCAGTGAGTCGAAGGGGGTAAATCAGCCCCAGCATTTT. The rearrangement uses TRBV10-3 and TRBJ1-5, with D perhaps matching TRBD1 (6 bases). V was pared by 0 bases and J by 4 bases, with 10 bases between. CDR3 length: 15 amino acids. Germline V gene sequence: CDR1 ENHRY, CDR2 SYGVKD.

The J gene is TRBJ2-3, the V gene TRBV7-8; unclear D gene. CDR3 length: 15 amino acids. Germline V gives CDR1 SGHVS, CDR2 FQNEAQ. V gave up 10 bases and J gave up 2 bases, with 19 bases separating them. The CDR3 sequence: CAILPLGKSTDTQYF. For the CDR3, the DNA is TGTGCCATCCTTCCGCTGGGCAAATCCACAGATACGCAGTATTTT.

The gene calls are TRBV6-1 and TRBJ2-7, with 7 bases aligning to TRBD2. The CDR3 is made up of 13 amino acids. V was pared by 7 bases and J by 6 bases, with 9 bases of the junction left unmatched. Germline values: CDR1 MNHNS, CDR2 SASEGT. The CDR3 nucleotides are TGTGCCAGCATCTCCGAGGGCGGGGGCGAGCAGTACGTC. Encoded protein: CASISEGGGEQYV.

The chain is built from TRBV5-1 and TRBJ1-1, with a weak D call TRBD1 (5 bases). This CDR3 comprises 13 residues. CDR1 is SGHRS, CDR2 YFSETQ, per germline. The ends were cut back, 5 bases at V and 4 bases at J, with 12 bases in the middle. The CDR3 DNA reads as TGCGCCAGCAGGCCCGGGGGTATCACTGAAGCTTTCTTT. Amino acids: CASRPGGITEAFF.

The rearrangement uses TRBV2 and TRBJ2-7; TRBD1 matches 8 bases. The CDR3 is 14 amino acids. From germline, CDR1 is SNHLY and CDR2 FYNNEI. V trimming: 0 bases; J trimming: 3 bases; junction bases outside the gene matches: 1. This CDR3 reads CASSEATGGYEQYF. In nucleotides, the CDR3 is TGTGCCAGCAGTGAAGCCACAGGGGGCTACGAGCAGTACTTC.

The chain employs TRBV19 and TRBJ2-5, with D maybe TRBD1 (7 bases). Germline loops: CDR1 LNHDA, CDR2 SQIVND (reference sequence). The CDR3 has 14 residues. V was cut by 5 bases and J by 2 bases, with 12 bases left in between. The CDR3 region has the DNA TGTGCCAGTAGTCCACAGGGGAGGCAAGAGACCCAGTACTTC. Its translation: CASSPQGRQETQYF. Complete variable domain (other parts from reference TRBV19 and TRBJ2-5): DGGITQSPKYLFRKEGQNVTLSCEQNLNHDAMYWYRQDPGQGLRLIYYSQIVNDFQKGDIAEGYSVSREKKESFPLTVTSAQKNPTAFYLCASSPQGRQETQYFGPGTRLLVL.

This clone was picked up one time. The CDR3: CAWTTGTGGSINTEAFF. Here the CDR3 DNA reads TGTGCCTGGACTACCGGCACAGGGGGATCCATCAACACTGAAGCTTTCTTT. This chain connects TRBV30 to TRBJ1-1, with 8 bases identical to TRBD1. Germline CDR1 and CDR2: GTSNPN and SVGIG (reference sequence). The CDR3 is 17 residues long. V was clipped by 4 bases and J by 2 bases; unmatched bases: 15.

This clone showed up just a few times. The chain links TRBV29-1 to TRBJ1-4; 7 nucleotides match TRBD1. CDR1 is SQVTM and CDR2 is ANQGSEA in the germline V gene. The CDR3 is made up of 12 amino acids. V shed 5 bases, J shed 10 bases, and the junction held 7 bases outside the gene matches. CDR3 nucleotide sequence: TGCAGCGTTTTGGGACAGATCGGAAAACTGTTTTTT. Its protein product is CSVLGQIGKLFF.

CDR3 DNA sequence: TGTGCCAGCAGCTTAAGTCCTCAGGAAACCTACGAGCAGTACGTC. Amino acids: CASSLSPQETYEQYV. This sequence joins TRBV11-1 and TRBJ2-7, with unresolved D. The V end was cut by 2 bases, the J end by 2 bases, with 13 bases between. CDR3 length equals 15 residues. Germline CDR1 is SGHAT and CDR2 is FQDESV (reference sequence).

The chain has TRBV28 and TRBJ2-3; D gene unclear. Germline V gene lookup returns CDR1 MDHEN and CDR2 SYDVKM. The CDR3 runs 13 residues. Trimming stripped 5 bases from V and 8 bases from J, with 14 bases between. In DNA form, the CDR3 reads TGTGCCAGCAGTCCACCAATCTCGGGTACGCAGTATTTT. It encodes CASSPPISGTQYF.

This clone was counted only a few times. CDR3 amino acids: CASKSLSSYNEQFF. The CDR3 nucleotides are TGTGCCAGCAAATCCTTGAGCTCCTACAATGAGCAGTTCTTC. V usage is TRBV5-4 and J usage is TRBJ2-1; unclear D gene. The CDR3 is 14 amino acids. In germline, CDR1 is SGHNT, CDR2 YYREEE (reference sequence). V shed 6 bases and J shed 0 bases, with 10 bases lying between them.

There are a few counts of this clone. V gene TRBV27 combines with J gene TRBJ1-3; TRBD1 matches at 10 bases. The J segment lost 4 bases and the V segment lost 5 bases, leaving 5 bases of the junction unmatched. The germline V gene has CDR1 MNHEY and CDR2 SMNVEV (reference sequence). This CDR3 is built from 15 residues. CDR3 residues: CASSHGQGVGNTIYF. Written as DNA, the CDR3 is TGTGCCAGCAGTCACGGACAGGGGGTGGGAAACACCATATATTTT.

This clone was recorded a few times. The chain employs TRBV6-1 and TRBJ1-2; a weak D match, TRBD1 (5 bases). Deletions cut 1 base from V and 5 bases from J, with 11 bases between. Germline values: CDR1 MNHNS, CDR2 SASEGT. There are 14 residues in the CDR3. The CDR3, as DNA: TGTGCCAGCAGTGAAGGCCCAGGGCTATATGGCTACACCTTC. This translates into CASSEGPGLYGYTF.